This is a list of T cell receptor beta chains from one sample in a study of T cells in Graves' hyperthyroidism and ophthalmopathy. TCRdb re-analysed the multiplex PCR reads in MiXCR, keeping a single row per CDR3 protein. The sample comprises 460,000 or so distinct CDR3 sequences, over 13% of which are singletons, and 15% to 20% rests with the top ten. The sample taken for sequencing was blood. The receptors originated from a woman younger than 30 with Graves' hyperthyroidism. The CDR3 runs from the conserved cysteine through the conserved F or W. Each record gives: clone size, D gene, V gene, J gene, CDR3 DNA, CDR3 protein. A D gene is named only where the DNA matches it firmly. The listing skips clone size in some rows; elsewhere it reads once, few, many or a size class.

>few|NA|TRBV27|TRBJ1-5
TGTGCCAGCAGTCCGCGAGGGGCGAATCAGGGCAATCAGCCCCAGCATTTT
CASSPRGANQGNQPQHF
>NA|TRBD1|TRBV18|TRBJ1-5
TGTGCCAGCTCACCATCAGGGGGCAAACAGCCCCAGCATTTT
CASSPSGGKQPQHF
>NA|NA|TRBV20-1|TRBJ1-4
TGCAGTGCCAGGAGCGGGGGGGCGGATAATGAAAAACTGTTTTTT
CSARSGGADNEKLFF
>NA|TRBD2|TRBV6-5|TRBJ2-3
TGTGCCAGCAGTTATCGAGGGAGGGCCCTCAAAGATACGCAGTATTTT
CASSYRGRALKDTQYF
>many|NA|TRBV19|TRBJ2-1
TGTGCCAGTAGTCACACTAATCGGAGAAACTCCTACAATGAGCAGTTCTTC
CASSHTNRRNSYNEQFF
>many|NA|TRBV27|TRBJ2-3
TGTGCCAGCAGTTCCCTCACGTATACGCAGTATTTT
CASSSLTYTQYF
>NA|TRBD2|TRBV9|TRBJ2-7
TGTGCCAGCAGCGTCCTGGGCGGGGGGTACGAGCAGTACTTC
CASSVLGGGYEQYF
>few|NA|TRBV14|TRBJ2-3
TGTGCCAGCAGCCAAGATATAGCGGGCACAGATACGCAGTATTTT
CASSQDIAGTDTQYF
>many|NA|TRBV5-1|TRBJ1-2
TGCGCCAGCAGCTTGGGTGCGGGCGACTATGGCTACACCTTC
CASSLGAGDYGYTF
>NA|TRBD2|TRBV9|TRBJ2-3
TGTGCCAGCAGCACCCCTAGCGGGAGTACAGATACGCAGTATTTT
CASSTPSGSTDTQYF
>many|TRBD1|TRBV6-4|TRBJ2-6
TGTGCCAGCAGTGACTTGGGGCCCCGGGACAGGGCGGCTGGGGCCAACGTCCTGACTTTC
CASSDLGPRDRAAGANVLTF
>many|NA|TRBV9|TRBJ1-4
TGTGCCAGCAGCGTAGCGGCGGGAAATGAAAAACTGTTTTTT
CASSVAAGNEKLFF
>many|TRBD2|TRBV20-1|TRBJ2-6
TGCAGTGCCCCCGCGGGAGCCGGGGCCAACGTCCTGACTTTC
CSAPAGAGANVLTF
>NA|NA|TRBV9|TRBJ2-3
TGTGCCAGCAGCCCCCGGGACTCCGGACCCACAGATACGCAGTATTTT
CASSPRDSGPTDTQYF
>NA|NA|TRBV6-4|TRBJ2-5
TGTGCCAGCAGTTACTCCCACAACTCGGAGACCCAGTACTTC
CASSYSHNSETQYF
>NA|NA|TRBV20-1|TRBJ2-3
TGCAGTGCTAGAGGTGCGGGTAATGGGCATACGCAGTATTTT
CSARGAGNGHTQYF
>many|TRBD2|TRBV2|TRBJ2-1
TGTGCCAGCAGTGATCCTCAATTTCCGGGACTAGCGGGGCTTGGATTCAAAGATGAGCAGTTCTTC
CASSDPQFPGLAGLGFKDEQFF
>many|NA|TRBV30|TRBJ1-1
TGTGCCTGGAGTGTTGAGGGGGGCACTGAAGCTTTCTTT
CAWSVEGGTEAFF
>few|NA|TRBV24-1|TRBJ2-3
TGTGCCACCAGTGGGCACCAGGGCACAGATACGCAGTATTTT
CATSGHQGTDTQYF
>many|NA|TRBV20-1|TRBJ2-3
TGCAGTGCTAGGGGTCAGGGTGGGAGCGATACGCAGTATTTT
CSARGQGGSDTQYF
>many|NA|TRBV3-1|TRBJ2-1
TGTGCCAGCAGCCAAGCGGGCCCGAGTTTTGACAATGAGCAGTTCTTC
CASSQAGPSFDNEQFF
>few|NA|TRBV4-1|TRBJ1-4
TGCGCCAGCAGCCATGAGGAGGGTCTTGTAGAAAAACTGTTTTTT
CASSHEEGLVEKLFF
>many|NA|TRBV2|TRBJ2-5
TGTGCCAGCAGTGGGGAGGTCTCGGAATCCTGGGGCCGGACGGGGACCCAGTACTTC
CASSGEVSESWGRTGTQYF
>many|TRBD1|TRBV7-8|TRBJ2-3
TGTGCCAGCAGCGACCCGGGGAGGGACAGGGGGCTTCAAGCAGATACGCAGTATTTT
CASSDPGRDRGLQADTQYF
>many|NA|TRBV2|TRBJ1-5
TGTGCCAGCAGTGAACGAGCAGGCTATAGCAATCAGCCCCAGCATTTT
CASSERAGYSNQPQHF
>many|NA|TRBV30|TRBJ2-5
TGTGCCTGGAGTGAGGGTCCCCAAAAAGCAGAGACCCAGTACTTC
CAWSEGPQKAETQYF
>many|TRBD2|TRBV7-8|TRBJ2-1
TGTGCCAGCAGCTCGGGGGGAGCGAGCGAGGGTATAGGGGTGCAGTTCTTC
CASSSGGASEGIGVQFF
>few|NA|TRBV19|TRBJ1-3
TGTGCCAGTTTCGGGGGGGGCTCTGGAAACACCATATATTTT
CASFGGGSGNTIYF
>many|NA|TRBV30|TRBJ2-1
TGTGCCTGGAGTGTAGATCTACCCTCCTACAATGAGCAGTTCTTC
CAWSVDLPSYNEQFF
>many|NA|TRBV10-3|TRBJ2-1
TGTGCCATCAGGAGCCCCACGTTGTGGGGGAGTGTGTACAATGAGCAGTTCTTC
CAIRSPTLWGSVYNEQFF
>many|NA|TRBV28|TRBJ2-4
TGTGCCAGCACGGTTGGCAAAAACATTCAGTACTTC
CASTVGKNIQYF
>many|TRBD2|TRBV6-1|TRBJ2-7
TGTGCCAGCAGCCCCGTAGGTAGCGGGAGACCCTACGAGCAGTACTTC
CASSPVGSGRPYEQYF
>NA|NA|TRBV11-3|TRBJ1-6
TGTGCCAGCAGCCTGGCAGGGGACGGCTCACCCCTCCACTTT
CASSLAGDGSPLHF
>many|TRBD1|TRBV9|TRBJ1-6
TGTGCCAGCAGCCCGACAGGGGGCTCTTCACCCCTCCACTTT
CASSPTGGSSPLHF
>many|NA|TRBV11-2|TRBJ2-2
TGTGCCAGCAGCTTAGCCGACTACGACACCGGGGAGCTGTTTTTT
CASSLADYDTGELFF
>many|NA|TRBV14|TRBJ2-1
TGTGCCAGCAGCCAAGTTGGCTTACCGTACAATGAGCAGTTCTTC
CASSQVGLPYNEQFF
>many|TRBD2|TRBV20-1|TRBJ2-7
TGCAGTGCTAGTTTGGCTAGCGGGAGGGCCTACGAGCAGTACTTC
CSASLASGRAYEQYF
>NA|TRBD2|TRBV5-1|TRBJ2-2
TGCGCCAGCAGCCGGAGCGGGACTATCAACACCGGGGAGCTGTTTTTT
CASSRSGTINTGELFF
>once|NA|TRBV6-2/TRBV6-3|TRBJ1-2
TGTGCCATCCCTTCCGGGGCCTCTTATGGCTACACCTTC
CAIPSGASYGYTF
>NA|NA|TRBV9|TRBJ1-2
TGTGCCAGCAGCGTAGGGGGAGGGGAAGGGAGAGGCTATGGCTACACCTTC
CASSVGGGEGRGYGYTF
>NA|TRBD2|TRBV7-3|TRBJ2-1
TGTGCCAGCAGCGCCGGGACTAGCGGGAGCGGCAATGAGCAGTTCTTC
CASSAGTSGSGNEQFF
>many|TRBD2|TRBV2|TRBJ2-5
TGTGCCAGCACGAATCTCATTAGCGGGAGGGGGGAGACCCAGTACTTC
CASTNLISGRGETQYF
>many|TRBD2|TRBV20-1|TRBJ2-5
TGCAGTGCCTCGACTAGCGGGAGGGTGTCGGAGACCCAGTACTTC
CSASTSGRVSETQYF
>few|NA|TRBV6-5|TRBJ2-7
TGTGCCAGCAGTTACTCGTCAGGGCGCGAGCAGTACTTC
CASSYSSGREQYF
>many|NA|TRBV11-1|TRBJ2-1
TGTGCCACCCAGGGCCTCTCCTACAATGAGCAGTTCTTC
CATQGLSYNEQFF
>few|NA|TRBV19|TRBJ1-5
TGTGCCAGTAGGGATGGGGGGAAAAATCAGCCCCAGCATTTT
CASRDGGKNQPQHF
>NA|TRBD2|TRBV2|TRBJ2-1
TGTGCCAGCAGTGAAAGACTAGCGGGAGGCCGGGATGAGCAGTTCTTC
CASSERLAGGRDEQFF
>many|NA|TRBV27|TRBJ2-1
TGTGCCAGCACAGTAGACAATGAGCAGTTCTTC
CASTVDNEQFF
>many|TRBD1|TRBV11-2|TRBJ2-7
TGTGCCAGCAGCTTAGGACCAGGGGGCATCTACGAGCAGTACTTC
CASSLGPGGIYEQYF
>NA|NA|TRBV7-8|TRBJ2-7
TGTGCCAGCAGCTTAGTGGGGGAGAGGGACGAGCAGTACTTC
CASSLVGERDEQYF
>many|NA|TRBV2|TRBJ1-2
TGTGCCATGGGGGCGGGTGGCTACACCTTC
CAMGAGGYTF
>many|NA|TRBV5-1|TRBJ1-1
TGCGCCAGCAGCTTCGCGGCAGGGTCTGTGTTCACTGAAGCTTTCTTT
CASSFAAGSVFTEAFF
>many|TRBD2|TRBV7-9|TRBJ2-1
TGTGCCAGCAGCCCGATGAGCGGGAGCTCCTACAATGAGCAGTTCTTC
CASSPMSGSSYNEQFF
>NA|TRBD2|TRBV27|TRBJ2-2
TGTGCCAGCACCGGGGCTAGCGGGAGAGCTTACACCGGGGAGCTGTTTTTT
CASTGASGRAYTGELFF
>many|TRBD1|TRBV12-5|TRBJ2-1
TGTGCTAGTGGTTTGGTAGGTGCAGGGGGTCCCCCCAATGAGCAGTTCTTC
CASGLVGAGGPPNEQFF
>many|TRBD1|TRBV11-2|TRBJ2-2
TGTGCCAGCAGCTTTCGGGACAGGGGAGGCTCCGGGGAGCTGTTTTTT
CASSFRDRGGSGELFF